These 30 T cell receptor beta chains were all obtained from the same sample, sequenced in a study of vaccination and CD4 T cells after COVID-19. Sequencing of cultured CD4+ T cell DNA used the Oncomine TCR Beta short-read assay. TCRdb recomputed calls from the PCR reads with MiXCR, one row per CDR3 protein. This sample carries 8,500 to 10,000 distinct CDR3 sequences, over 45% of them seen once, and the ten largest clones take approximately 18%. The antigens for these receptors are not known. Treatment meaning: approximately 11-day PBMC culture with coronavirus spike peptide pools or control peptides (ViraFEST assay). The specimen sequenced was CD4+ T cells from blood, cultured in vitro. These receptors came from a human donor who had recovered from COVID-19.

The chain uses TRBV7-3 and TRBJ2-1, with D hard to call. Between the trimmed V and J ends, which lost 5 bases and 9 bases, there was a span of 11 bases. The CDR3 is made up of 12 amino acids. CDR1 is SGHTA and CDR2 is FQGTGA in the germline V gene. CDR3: CASSDRSPEQFF. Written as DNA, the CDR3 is TGTGCCAGCAGCGACCGCAGCCCTGAGCAGTTCTTC.

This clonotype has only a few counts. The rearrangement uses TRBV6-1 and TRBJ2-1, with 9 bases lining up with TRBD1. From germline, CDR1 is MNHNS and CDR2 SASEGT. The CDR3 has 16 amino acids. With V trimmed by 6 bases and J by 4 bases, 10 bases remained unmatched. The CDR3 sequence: CASRPMVGQGYNEQFF. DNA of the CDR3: TGTGCCAGCAGGCCGATGGTCGGACAGGGGTACAATGAGCAGTTCTTC.

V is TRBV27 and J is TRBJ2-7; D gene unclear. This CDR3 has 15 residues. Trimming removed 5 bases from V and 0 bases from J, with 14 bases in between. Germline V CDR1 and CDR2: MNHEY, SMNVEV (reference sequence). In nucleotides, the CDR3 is TGTGCCAGCAGTCCCTCGTATGAGGTCTCCTACGAGCAGTACTTC. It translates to CASSPSYEVSYEQYF.

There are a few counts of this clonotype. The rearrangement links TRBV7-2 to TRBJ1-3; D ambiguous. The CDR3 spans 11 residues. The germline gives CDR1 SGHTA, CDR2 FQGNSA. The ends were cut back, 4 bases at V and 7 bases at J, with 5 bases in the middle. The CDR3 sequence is CASSSRNTIYF. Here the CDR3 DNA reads TGTGCCAGCAGCTCCCGTAACACCATATATTTT.

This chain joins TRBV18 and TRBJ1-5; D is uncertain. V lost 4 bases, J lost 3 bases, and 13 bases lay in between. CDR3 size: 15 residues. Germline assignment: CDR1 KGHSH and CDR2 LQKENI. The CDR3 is CASSQAGSDNQPQHF. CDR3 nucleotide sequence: TGTGCCAGCTCACAGGCGGGGTCCGACAATCAGCCCCAGCATTTT.

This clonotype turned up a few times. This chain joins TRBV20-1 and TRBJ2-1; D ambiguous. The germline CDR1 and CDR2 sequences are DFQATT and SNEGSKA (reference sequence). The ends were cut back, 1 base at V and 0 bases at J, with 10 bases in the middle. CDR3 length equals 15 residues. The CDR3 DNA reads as TGCAGTGCTAGAGCTGGCAGGAGCTCCTACAATGAGCAGTTCTTC. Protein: CSARAGRSSYNEQFF.

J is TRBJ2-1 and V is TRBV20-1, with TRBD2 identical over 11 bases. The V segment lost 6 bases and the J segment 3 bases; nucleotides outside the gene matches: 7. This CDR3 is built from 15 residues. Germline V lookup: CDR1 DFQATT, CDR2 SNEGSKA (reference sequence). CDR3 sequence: CSADALAGGYNEQFF. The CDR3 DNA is TGCAGTGCAGACGCCCTAGCGGGGGGCTACAATGAGCAGTTCTTC.

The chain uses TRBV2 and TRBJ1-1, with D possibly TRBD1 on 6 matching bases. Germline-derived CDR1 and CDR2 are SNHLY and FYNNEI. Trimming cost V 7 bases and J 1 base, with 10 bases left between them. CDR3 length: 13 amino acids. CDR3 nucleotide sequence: TGTGCCAGCACTGGACAGCAGAACACTGAAGCTTTCTTT. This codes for CASTGQQNTEAFF. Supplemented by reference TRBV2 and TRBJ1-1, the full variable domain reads EPEVTQTPSHQVTQMGQEVILRCVPISNHLYFYWYRQILGQKVEFLVSFYNNEISEKSEIFDDQFSVERPDGSNFTLKIRSTKLEDSAMYFCASTGQQNTEAFFGQGTRLTVV.

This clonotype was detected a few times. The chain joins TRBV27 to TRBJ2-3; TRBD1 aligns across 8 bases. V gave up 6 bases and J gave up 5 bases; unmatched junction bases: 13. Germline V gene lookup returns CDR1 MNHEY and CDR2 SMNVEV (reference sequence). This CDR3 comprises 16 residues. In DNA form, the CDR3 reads TGTGCCAGCAGCCCCGGACAGGGAACGTGGGAAGATACGCAGTATTTT. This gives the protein CASSPGQGTWEDTQYF.

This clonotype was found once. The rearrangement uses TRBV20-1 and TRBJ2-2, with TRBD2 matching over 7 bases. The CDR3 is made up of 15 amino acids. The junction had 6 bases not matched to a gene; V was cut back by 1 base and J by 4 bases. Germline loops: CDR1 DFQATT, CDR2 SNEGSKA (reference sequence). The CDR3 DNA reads TGCAGTGCTAGAGGCGGGGGTCGCGGCACCGGGGAGCTGTTTTTT. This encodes CSARGGGRGTGELFF.

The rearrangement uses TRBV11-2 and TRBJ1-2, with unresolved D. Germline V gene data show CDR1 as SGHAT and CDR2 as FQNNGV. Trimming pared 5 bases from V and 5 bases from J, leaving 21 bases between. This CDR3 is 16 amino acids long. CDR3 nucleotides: TGTGCCAGCAGCCCCTTGCCCCGGGCAGGCCCATATGGCTACACCTTC. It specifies CASSPLPRAGPYGYTF.

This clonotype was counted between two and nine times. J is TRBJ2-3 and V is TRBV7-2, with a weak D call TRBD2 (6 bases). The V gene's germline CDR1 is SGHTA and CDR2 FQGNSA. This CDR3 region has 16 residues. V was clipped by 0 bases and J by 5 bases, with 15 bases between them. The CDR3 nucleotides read TGTGCCAGCAGCTTAGCAACTAGCAAATTACTAGATACGCAGTATTTT. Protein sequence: CASSLATSKLLDTQYF.

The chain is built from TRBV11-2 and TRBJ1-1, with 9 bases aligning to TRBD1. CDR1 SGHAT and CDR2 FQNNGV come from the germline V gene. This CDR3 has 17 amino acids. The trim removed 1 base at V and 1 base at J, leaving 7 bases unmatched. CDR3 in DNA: TGTGCCAGCAGCTTAGTTCGGACAGGGGATCGGAACACTGAAGCTTTCTTT. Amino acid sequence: CASSLVRTGDRNTEAFF.

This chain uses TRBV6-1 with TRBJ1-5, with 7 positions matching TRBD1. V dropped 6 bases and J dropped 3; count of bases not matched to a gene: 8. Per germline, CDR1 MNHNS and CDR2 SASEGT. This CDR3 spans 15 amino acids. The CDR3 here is CASSKDRVPNQPQHF. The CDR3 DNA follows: TGTGCCAGCAGCAAAGACAGGGTACCCAATCAGCCCCAGCATTTT.

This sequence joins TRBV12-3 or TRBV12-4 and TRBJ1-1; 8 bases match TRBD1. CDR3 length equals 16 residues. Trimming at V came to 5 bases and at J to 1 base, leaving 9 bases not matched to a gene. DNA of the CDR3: TGTGCCAGCAGTCCGATAATAGGACAGGGGAACACTGAAGCTTTCTTT. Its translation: CASSPIIGQGNTEAFF.

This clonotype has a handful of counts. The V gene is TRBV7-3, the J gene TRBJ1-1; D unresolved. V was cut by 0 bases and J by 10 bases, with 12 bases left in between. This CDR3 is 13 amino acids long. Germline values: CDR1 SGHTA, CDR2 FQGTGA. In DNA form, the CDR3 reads TGTGCCAGCAGCTTAACTTCGATAACTCGAGCTTTCTTT. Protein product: CASSLTSITRAFF.

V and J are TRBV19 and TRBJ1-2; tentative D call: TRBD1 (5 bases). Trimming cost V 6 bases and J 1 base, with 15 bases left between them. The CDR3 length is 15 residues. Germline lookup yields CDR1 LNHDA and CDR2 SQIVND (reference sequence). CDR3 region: CASRNSGRRNYGYTF. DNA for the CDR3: TGTGCCAGTAGAAACTCAGGGCGGCGTAACTATGGCTACACCTTC.

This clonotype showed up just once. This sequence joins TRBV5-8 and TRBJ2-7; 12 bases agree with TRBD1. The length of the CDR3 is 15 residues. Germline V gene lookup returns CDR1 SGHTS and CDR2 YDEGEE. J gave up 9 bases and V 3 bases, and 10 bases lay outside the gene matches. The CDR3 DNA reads TGTGCCAGCAGCTGGGGGACAGGGGGCGCGGTGGGGCAGTACTTC. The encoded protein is CASSWGTGGAVGQYF.

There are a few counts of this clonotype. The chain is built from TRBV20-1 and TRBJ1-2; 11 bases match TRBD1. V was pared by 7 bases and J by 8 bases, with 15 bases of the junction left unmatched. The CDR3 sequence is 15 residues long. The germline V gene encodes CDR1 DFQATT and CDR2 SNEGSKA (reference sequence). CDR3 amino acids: CSVWGQGVPKGGYTF. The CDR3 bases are TGCAGTGTATGGGGACAGGGGGTCCCGAAAGGGGGCTACACCTTC.

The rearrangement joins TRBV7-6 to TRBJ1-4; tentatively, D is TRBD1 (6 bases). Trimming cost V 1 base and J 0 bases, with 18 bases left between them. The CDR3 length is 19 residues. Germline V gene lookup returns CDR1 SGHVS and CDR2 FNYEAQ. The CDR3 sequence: CASSLGGRGQVATNEKLFF. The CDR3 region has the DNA TGTGCCAGCAGCTTAGGTGGCAGGGGACAAGTCGCAACTAATGAAAAACTGTTTTTT.

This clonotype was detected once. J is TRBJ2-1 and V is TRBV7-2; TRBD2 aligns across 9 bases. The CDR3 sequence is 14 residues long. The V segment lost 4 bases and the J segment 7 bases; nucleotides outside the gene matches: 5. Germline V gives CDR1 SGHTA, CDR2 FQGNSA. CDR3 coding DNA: TGTGCCAGCAGCTCAGGGACTAGCATAAATGAGCAGTTCTTC. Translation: CASSSGTSINEQFF.

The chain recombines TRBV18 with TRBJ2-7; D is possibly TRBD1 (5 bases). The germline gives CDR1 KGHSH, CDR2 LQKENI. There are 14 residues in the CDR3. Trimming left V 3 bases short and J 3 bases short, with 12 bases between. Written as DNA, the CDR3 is TGTGCCAGCTCACCCCGTTATACAGGCTACGAGCAGTACTTC. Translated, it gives CASSPRYTGYEQYF. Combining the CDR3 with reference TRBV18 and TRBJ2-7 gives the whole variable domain NAGVMQNPRHLVRRRGQEARLRCSPMKGHSHVYWYRQLPEEGLKFMVYLQKENIIDESGMPKERFSAEFPKEGPSILRIQQVVRGDSAAYFCASSPRYTGYEQYFGPGTRLTVT.

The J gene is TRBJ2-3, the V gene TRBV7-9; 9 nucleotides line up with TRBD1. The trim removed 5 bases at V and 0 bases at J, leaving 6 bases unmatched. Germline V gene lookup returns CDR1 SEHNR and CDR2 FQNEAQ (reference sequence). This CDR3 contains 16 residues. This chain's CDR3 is CASSRRDRVSTDTQYF. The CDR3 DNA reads TGTGCCAGCAGCCGGCGGGACAGGGTGAGCACAGATACGCAGTATTTT.

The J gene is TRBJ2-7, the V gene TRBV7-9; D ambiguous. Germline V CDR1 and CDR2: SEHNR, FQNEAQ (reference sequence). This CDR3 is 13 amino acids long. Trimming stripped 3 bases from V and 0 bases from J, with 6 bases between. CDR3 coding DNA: TGTGCCAGCAGCTTTTCTTCCTCCTACGAGCAGTACTTC. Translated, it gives CASSFSSSYEQYF.

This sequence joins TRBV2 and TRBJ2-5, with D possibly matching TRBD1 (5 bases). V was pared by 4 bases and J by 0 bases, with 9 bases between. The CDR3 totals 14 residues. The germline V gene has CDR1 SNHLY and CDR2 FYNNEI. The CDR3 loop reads CASSATANQETQYF. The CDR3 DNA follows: TGTGCCAGCAGTGCGACAGCTAACCAAGAGACCCAGTACTTC. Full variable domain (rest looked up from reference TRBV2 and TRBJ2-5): EPEVTQTPSHQVTQMGQEVILRCVPISNHLYFYWYRQILGQKVEFLVSFYNNEISEKSEIFDDQFSVERPDGSNFTLKIRSTKLEDSAMYFCASSATANQETQYFGPGTRLLVL.

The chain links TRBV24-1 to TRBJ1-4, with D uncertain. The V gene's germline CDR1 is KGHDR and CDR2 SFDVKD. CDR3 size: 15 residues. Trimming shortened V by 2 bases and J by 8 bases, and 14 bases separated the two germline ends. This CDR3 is CATSDSRTVTEKLFF. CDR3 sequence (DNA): TGTGCCACCAGTGATTCAAGGACCGTAACGGAAAAACTGTTTTTT.

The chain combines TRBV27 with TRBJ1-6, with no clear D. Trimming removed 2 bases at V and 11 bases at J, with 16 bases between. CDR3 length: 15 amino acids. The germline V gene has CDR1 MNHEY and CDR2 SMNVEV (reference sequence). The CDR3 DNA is TGTGCCAGCAGTTTAAGTTCCGGTTTCAGAACACCCCTCCACTTT. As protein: CASSLSSGFRTPLHF.

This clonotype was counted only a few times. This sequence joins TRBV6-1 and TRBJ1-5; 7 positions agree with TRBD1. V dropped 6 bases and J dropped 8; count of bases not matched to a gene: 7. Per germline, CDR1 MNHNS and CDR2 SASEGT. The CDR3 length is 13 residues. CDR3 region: CASSRDSLEPQHF. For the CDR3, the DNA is TGTGCCAGCAGCCGGGACAGCCTTGAGCCCCAGCATTTT.

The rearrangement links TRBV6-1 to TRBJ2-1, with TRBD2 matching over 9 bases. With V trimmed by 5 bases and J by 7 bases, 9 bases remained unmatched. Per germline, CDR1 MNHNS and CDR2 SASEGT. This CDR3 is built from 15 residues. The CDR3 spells CASSTGTSLLNEQFF. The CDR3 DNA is TGTGCCAGCAGTACCGGGACTAGCCTACTGAATGAGCAGTTCTTC.

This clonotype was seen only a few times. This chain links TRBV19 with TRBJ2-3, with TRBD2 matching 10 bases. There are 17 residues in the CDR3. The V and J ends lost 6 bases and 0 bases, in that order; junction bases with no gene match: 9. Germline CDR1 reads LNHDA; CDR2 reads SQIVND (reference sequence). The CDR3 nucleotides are TGTGCCAGTAGAGAGGTTAGCGGGGGGCCAAGCACAGATACGCAGTATTTT. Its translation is CASREVSGGPSTDTQYF. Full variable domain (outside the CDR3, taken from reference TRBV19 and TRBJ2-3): DGGITQSPKYLFRKEGQNVTLSCEQNLNHDAMYWYRQDPGQGLRLIYYSQIVNDFQKGDIAEGYSVSREKKESFPLTVTSAQKNPTAFYLCASREVSGGPSTDTQYFGPGTRLTVL.